These 28 T cell receptor beta chains were sequenced from one sample in a study of blood T cells in healthy people across ages. It was with a sample-barcoded 5' primer and a J-beta primer mix that a second PCR of roughly 7 to 12 cycles was run. One entry per CDR3 protein results from TCRdb running MiXCR on the 5' RACE reads. This sample has around 780,000 distinct CDR3 sequences, with about 61% found just once. The material sequenced was blood. Receptors were obtained from a man in his forties or fifties in good health.

This chain uses TRBV14 with TRBJ2-3, with TRBD2 identical over 12 bases. Germline trimming cut 2 bases from V and 3 bases from J; bases unmatched to any gene: 0. CDR1 is SGHDN and CDR2 is FVKESK in the germline V gene. The CDR3 sequence is 15 residues long. The DNA for the CDR3 is TGTGCCAGCAGCCAAACTAGCGGGAGGACAGATACGCAGTATTTT. This codes for CASSQTSGRTDTQYF.

The chain joins TRBV20-1 to TRBJ1-2, with D hard to call. The CDR3 covers 11 residues. Per the germline V gene, CDR1 is DFQATT and CDR2 is SNEGSKA (reference sequence). V was shortened by 6 bases and J by 13 bases, with 18 bases between the two germline ends. CDR3: CSALKTDVLTF. CDR3 bases: TGCAGTGCGCTCAAGACGGATGTCCTCACCTTC.

This clonotype has ten or more counts. The chain recombines TRBV5-1 with TRBJ2-3, with D tentatively TRBD2 (7 bases). The CDR3 sequence is 18 residues long. The V gene lost 6 bases and the J gene lost 2 bases, with 25 bases spanning the gap. The germline V gene has CDR1 SGHRS and CDR2 YFSETQ. The CDR3 nucleotides are TGCGCCAGCACAACCGGGGGGCTAGCTCATCTTCTCACAGATACGCAGTATTTT. Its translation is CASTTGGLAHLLTDTQYF. Combining the CDR3 with reference TRBV5-1 and TRBJ2-3 gives the whole variable domain KAGVTQTPRYLIKTRGQQVTLSCSPISGHRSVSWYQQTPGQGLQFLFEYFSETQRNKGNFPGRFSGRQFSNSRSEMNVSTLELGDSALYLCASTTGGLAHLLTDTQYFGPGTRLTVL.

V is TRBV7-2 and J is TRBJ2-7, with D possibly matching TRBD2 (5 bases). The J call may be mistaken, given a closer DNA end match to TRBJ2-5. The CDR3 consists of 16 residues. Germline loops: CDR1 SGHTA, CDR2 FQGNSA. CDR3 in DNA: TGTGCCAGCAGCTTATTCGGACGAGCGGCCCCGGGGACCCAGTACTTC. Amino acids: CASSLFGRAAPGTQYF.

The chain carries TRBV10-3 and TRBJ2-3; TRBD2 matches 10 bases. Looked up from germline, CDR1 is ENHRY and CDR2 is SYGVKD. The V segment lost 4 bases and the J segment 5 bases; nucleotides outside the gene matches: 3. This CDR3 is 14 amino acids long. In DNA, the CDR3 is TGTGCCATCAGTGCTAGCGGGGGTGAAGATACGCAGTATTTT. Translated: CAISASGGEDTQYF.

CDR3 amino acids: CASTDSGLSTDTQYF. Here the CDR3 DNA reads TGTGCCAGCACCGATAGCGGACTCAGCACAGATACGCAGTATTTT. The rearrangement links TRBV28 to TRBJ2-3, with TRBD2 as a possible D gene (6 bases). V was trimmed by 7 bases and J by 0 bases, leaving 14 bases between them. Germline V gene sequence: CDR1 MDHEN, CDR2 SYDVKM. The CDR3 is 15 amino acids.

The rearrangement joins TRBV7-9 to TRBJ2-1; no reliable D call. The V gene's germline CDR1 is SEHNR and CDR2 FQNEAQ (reference sequence). Trimming cost V 5 bases and J 10 bases, with 15 bases left between them. The CDR3 extends over 13 amino acids. The chain's CDR3 is CASSPPLEDEQFF. For the CDR3, the DNA is TGTGCCAGCAGCCCCCCCCTAGAGGACGAGCAGTTCTTC.

This chain links TRBV25-1 with TRBJ2-1, with TRBD2 as a possible D gene (6 bases). The CDR3 length is 14 residues. The germline CDR1 and CDR2 sequences are MGHDK and SYGVNS. V was trimmed by 2 bases and J by 1 base, leaving 6 bases between them. CDR3 amino acids: CASSERESYNEQFF. DNA for the CDR3: TGTGCCAGCAGTGAACGGGAGTCCTACAATGAGCAGTTCTTC.

The CDR3 sequence is CSVARSRGSGHRGETQYF. DNA of the CDR3: TGCAGCGTTGCTCGGTCTAGGGGATCGGGACACCGGGGAGAGACCCAGTACTTC. This chain joins TRBV29-1 and TRBJ2-5; a possible D gene is TRBD1 (6 bases). Germline loops: CDR1 SQVTM, CDR2 ANQGSEA. V lost 4 bases and J 4 bases, leaving 28 bases between the germline ends. The CDR3 consists of 18 residues.

This clonotype was detected a few times. The chain recombines TRBV20-1 with TRBJ1-4; 10 nucleotides align to TRBD1. The length of the CDR3 is 15 residues. V gave up 7 bases and J gave up 6 bases; unmatched junction bases: 11. Germline CDR1 DFQATT, CDR2 SNEGSKA (reference sequence). The CDR3 coding sequence is TGCAGTGGACAGGGGGCCGCGCGCGTCTATGAAAAACTGTTTTTT. Protein sequence: CSGQGAARVYEKLFF.

V and J are TRBV7-9 and TRBJ2-7; D may be TRBD2 (6 bases). The V end was cut by 0 bases, the J end by 3 bases, with 21 bases between. Germline V gene data show CDR1 as SEHNR and CDR2 as FQNEAQ (reference sequence). This CDR3 is 18 amino acids long. CDR3: CASSLARIRDSGLYEQYF. The CDR3 nucleotides are TGTGCCAGCAGCTTAGCGCGAATCCGGGACTCGGGGCTCTACGAGCAGTACTTC.

V and J are TRBV14 and TRBJ2-3; D unresolved. V lost 0 bases and J 2 bases, leaving 12 bases between the germline ends. The CDR3 sequence is 16 residues long. From germline, CDR1 is SGHDN and CDR2 FVKESK. The CDR3 bases are TGTGCCAGCAGCCAAGATCTCCTTACTTTCACAGATACGCAGTATTTT. Its translation: CASSQDLLTFTDTQYF.

The rearrangement joins TRBV7-9 to TRBJ2-3, with 11 bases aligning to TRBD2. V shed 8 bases and J 4 bases; nucleotides not matched to a gene: 5. The CDR3 is 14 residues long. CDR1 and CDR2 from the germline V gene are SEHNR and FQNEAQ (reference sequence). This CDR3 is CASGLAGGPDTQYF. As DNA, the CDR3 is TGTGCCAGCGGCCTAGCGGGAGGACCAGATACGCAGTATTTT. Complete variable domain (other parts from reference TRBV7-9 and TRBJ2-3): DTGVSQNPRHKITKRGQNVTFRCDPISEHNRLYWYRQTLGQGPEFLTYFQNEAQLEKSRLLSDRFSAERPKGSFSTLEIQRTEQGDSAMYLCASGLAGGPDTQYFGPGTRLTVL.

V gene TRBV30 combines with J gene TRBJ1-2; D is possibly TRBD1 (5 bases). Trimming removed 0 bases from V and 8 bases from J, with 13 bases in between. The germline V gene encodes CDR1 GTSNPN and CDR2 SVGIG (reference sequence). This CDR3 is built from 13 residues. This CDR3 is CAWSVLRGEGYTF. The CDR3, as DNA: TGTGCCTGGAGTGTACTAAGAGGGGAGGGCTACACCTTC.

This clonotype appeared a few times. The J gene is TRBJ2-5, the V gene TRBV5-6; no clear D. Trimming cost V 5 bases and J 5 bases, with 16 bases left between them. The germline V gene has CDR1 SGHDT and CDR2 YYEEEE. The CDR3 contains 14 residues. The CDR3 loop reads CASRYRPGRETQYF. CDR3 bases: TGTGCCAGCAGATACCGTCCGGGTCGGGAGACCCAGTACTTC. Supplemented by reference TRBV5-6 and TRBJ2-5, the full variable domain reads DAGVTQSPTHLIKTRGQQVTLRCSPKSGHDTVSWYQQALGQGPQFIFQYYEEEERQRGNFPDRFSGHQFPNYSSELNVNALLLGDSALYLCASRYRPGRETQYFGPGTRLLVL.

Only a few counts were recorded for this clonotype. The V and J genes are TRBV12-3 or TRBV12-4 and TRBJ1-2, with D tentatively TRBD1 (5 bases). Trimming cost V 3 bases and J 0 bases, with 8 bases left between them. The CDR3 is made up of 14 amino acids. DNA of the CDR3: TGTGCCAGCAGTTTGATGGGGGCTAACTATGGCTACACCTTC. Translated, it gives CASSLMGANYGYTF.

The J gene is TRBJ1-5, the V gene TRBV12-5; D gene unclear. The CDR3 is 19 amino acids. Trimming removed 5 bases from V and 0 bases from J, with 23 bases in between. Looked up from germline, CDR1 is LGHNT and CDR2 is FRNRAP. The CDR3 spells CASGPTNPTRSYSNQPQHF. In DNA, the CDR3 is TGTGCTAGTGGTCCCACAAATCCGACGAGATCCTATAGCAATCAGCCCCAGCATTTT.

The chain uses TRBV10-3 and TRBJ2-1; D is uncertain. The germline gives CDR1 ENHRY, CDR2 SYGVKD. The CDR3 covers 17 residues. Trimming took 3 bases from V and 1 from J, leaving 16 bases between them. CDR3 DNA: TGTGCCATCAGTGAACTTAAAGACACGACTTCCTACAATGAGCAGTTCTTC. Translating it yields CAISELKDTTSYNEQFF.

This clonotype was counted only a few times. This sequence joins TRBV29-1 and TRBJ2-5; no definite D call. V lost 1 base and J 3 bases, leaving 12 bases between the germline ends. This CDR3 region has 14 residues. CDR1 and CDR2 from the germline V gene are SQVTM and ANQGSEA. CDR3 sequence: CSVEVRRFKETQYF. CDR3 in DNA: TGCAGCGTTGAAGTTCGAAGGTTCAAAGAGACCCAGTACTTC.

Only a few counts were recorded for this clonotype. The genes are TRBV29-1 and TRBJ1-1, with D uncertain. Germline V gene sequence: CDR1 SQVTM, CDR2 ANQGSEA. The CDR3 length is 13 residues. V was trimmed by 4 bases and J by 0 bases, leaving 9 bases between them. The CDR3 coding sequence is TGCAGCGTTGTTCTCCGGTTGAACACTGAAGCTTTCTTT. Amino acids: CSVVLRLNTEAFF.

The V call is TRBV27, the J call TRBJ2-7; TRBD2 aligns across 9 bases. CDR1 and CDR2 (germline): MNHEY, SMNVEV (reference sequence). V was pared by 6 bases and J by 7 bases, with 16 bases of the junction left unmatched. There are 16 residues in the CDR3. The CDR3 region is CASSRPRGLAHNEQYF. The CDR3 bases are TGTGCCAGCAGCAGGCCCCGGGGACTAGCACACAATGAGCAGTACTTC.

The rearrangement joins TRBV7-8 to TRBJ2-5; a weak D match, TRBD2 (7 bases). CDR1 is SGHVS and CDR2 is FQNEAQ in the germline V gene. The CDR3 covers 17 residues. The V gene lost 0 bases and the J gene lost 5 bases, with 19 bases spanning the gap. CDR3 region: CASSLAWGGAGLETQYF. CDR3 nucleotides: TGTGCCAGCAGCTTAGCGTGGGGGGGGGCGGGATTGGAGACCCAGTACTTC.

The chain carries TRBV7-2 and TRBJ1-4; D uncertain. The V end lost 5 bases, the J end lost 0 bases, and 10 bases lay between the germline ends. Germline CDR1 is SGHTA and CDR2 is FQGNSA. The CDR3 contains 15 residues. The CDR3 protein is CASSGSGSTNEKLFF. The CDR3 DNA sequence: TGTGCCAGCAGCGGCTCGGGTTCAACTAATGAAAAACTGTTTTTT.

The chain employs TRBV28 and TRBJ1-2; D is ambiguous. V gave up 6 bases and J gave up 6 bases, with 17 bases separating them. The CDR3 length is 14 residues. Germline CDR1 reads MDHEN; CDR2 reads SYDVKM. This chain's CDR3 is CASSLEGGIDGYTF. CDR3 coding DNA: TGTGCCAGCAGCCTCGAGGGCGGTATTGATGGCTACACCTTC.

This clonotype was observed a handful of times. This chain connects TRBV5-1 to TRBJ2-1, with 8 positions matching TRBD2. Germline assignment: CDR1 SGHRS and CDR2 YFSETQ. This CDR3 is 16 amino acids long. Trimming took 1 base from V and 2 from J; bases not matched to a gene: 5. Here the CDR3 DNA reads TGCGCCAGCAGCTTGTTTAGCGGGAACACCTACAATGAGCAGTTCTTC. Amino acids: CASSLFSGNTYNEQFF.

This clonotype was counted a few times. V usage is TRBV28 and J usage is TRBJ2-4; weak D call: TRBD1 (6 bases). This CDR3 spans 17 amino acids. CDR1 and CDR2 (germline): MDHEN, SYDVKM. Between the trimmed V and J ends, which lost 3 bases and 0 bases, there was a span of 15 bases. This CDR3 reads CASSFSDRREAKNIQYF. DNA for the CDR3: TGTGCCAGCAGTTTCTCCGACAGGCGCGAAGCCAAAAACATTCAGTACTTC.

The gene calls are TRBV4-3 and TRBJ1-6; D uncertain. CDR1 LGHNA and CDR2 YSLEER come from the germline V gene. V gave up 0 bases and J gave up 9 bases, with 12 bases separating them. This CDR3 comprises 15 residues. CDR3 nucleotide sequence: TGCGCCAGCAGCCAAGATTCCTTTACGACTTCACCCCTCCACTTT. This translates into CASSQDSFTTSPLHF.

The rearrangement joins TRBV4-2 to TRBJ1-1; the match to TRBD1 covers 9 bases. The CDR3 runs 15 residues. The J segment lost 3 bases and the V segment lost 2 bases, leaving 4 bases of the junction unmatched. Germline CDR1 is LGHNA and CDR2 is YNFKEQ. CDR3 in DNA: TGTGCCAGCAGCCAAATGGACAGGGGAGACACTGAAGCTTTCTTT. Protein: CASSQMDRGDTEAFF.